This T cell receptor beta chain was identified in a study of blood T cell repertoires in COVID-19. Overall study context: Samples of COVID-19 (acute and convalescent) were obtained from the United States, Italy and Spain.

In the authors' methods: From reference gene primer amplification, estimates of nucleated cell counts were derived. Libraries were prepared by immunoSEQ multiplex PCR; TCRdb keeps only in-frame clonotypes and omits some of them. The DNA gave D and trimming, while V, J and clone size come from that table. The sample consists of some 320,000 clones, around 89% of them appearing once. V dropped 0 bases and J dropped 7 bases, with 10 bases sitting between them. The CDR3 runs to 14 residues. CDR1 and CDR2 (germline): GTSNPN, SVGIG (reference sequence). Sample: peripheral blood. The V call is TRBV30, the J call TRBJ1-6; a possible D gene is TRBD1 (5 bases). The sequence derives from a woman in her 30s who had recovered from COVID-19. Here the CDR3 reads CAWSVEQENSPLHF. DNA of the CDR3: TGTGCCTGGAGTGTCGAACAGGAAAATTCACCCCTCCACTTT.